What follows are 17 T cell receptor beta chains derived from one specimen sequenced in a study of blood T cells in healthy people across ages (dated by TCRdb to between 2014 and 2017). Library preparation was by 5' RACE. Sequenced using an Illumina HiSeq 2500. The second PCR ran for about 7 to 11 cycles and used a J-beta primer mix along with a sample-barcoded 5' primer. TCRdb ran its own pipeline on the public reads, namely fastp trimming at Q25 and MiXCR clone calling, and kept in-frame beta chains. Each record represents a unique CDR3 protein, reported with the most common genes and DNA among its rows. For this sample there are around 1.1 million distinct CDR3 sequences; roughly two fifths appear just once. The ten biggest clones cover over 10% of the sample. The sample was blood. The receptors stem from a man between 18 and 35 years old in good health.

CDR3 loop: CATSAPTPAGADTQYF. In nucleotides, the CDR3 is TGTGCCACCAGTGCTCCAACGCCGGCGGGGGCAGATACGCAGTATTTT. The V call is TRBV24-1, the J call TRBJ2-3; TRBD2 agrees at 7 bases. The CDR3 extends over 16 amino acids. Germline-derived CDR1 and CDR2 are KGHDR and SFDVKD. V shed 5 bases, J shed 4 bases, and the junction held 11 bases outside the gene matches.

This clonotype was counted between two and nine times. The chain has TRBV9 and TRBJ1-2; D unclear. CDR1 and CDR2 from the germline V gene are SGDLS and YYNGEE. This CDR3 region has 12 residues. Between the trimmed V and J ends, which lost 7 bases and 6 bases, there was a span of 13 bases. The CDR3 sequence is CASWRTVDGYTF. The CDR3, as DNA: TGTGCCAGCTGGCGGACGGTGGATGGCTACACCTTC.

V gene TRBV12-3 or TRBV12-4 combines with J gene TRBJ1-1; tentative D call: TRBD1 (6 bases). The CDR3 loop spans 15 amino acids. The ends were cut back, 2 bases at V and 1 base at J, with 11 bases in the middle. CDR3 region: CASSLSDRPNTEAFF. The DNA for the CDR3 is TGTGCCAGCAGTTTATCCGACAGGCCGAACACTGAAGCTTTCTTT.

This clonotype occurred a few times. V usage is TRBV20-1 and J usage is TRBJ1-1; a possible D gene is TRBD1 (5 bases). V was shortened by 0 bases and J by 4 bases, with 15 bases between the two germline ends. Germline assignment: CDR1 DFQATT and CDR2 SNEGSKA (reference sequence). CDR3 length: 15 residues. CDR3 region: CSAREWGKVSTEAFF. The CDR3, as DNA: TGCAGTGCTAGAGAATGGGGCAAGGTCAGCACTGAAGCTTTCTTT.

The V and J genes are TRBV20-1 and TRBJ2-3; a weak D match, TRBD1 (5 bases). In germline, CDR1 is DFQATT, CDR2 SNEGSKA (reference sequence). The CDR3 loop spans 12 amino acids. The CDR3 bases are TGCAGGGCTGTGACAGCCGCAGATACGCAGTATTTT. It yields the protein CRAVTAADTQYF.

The V gene is TRBV5-1, the J gene TRBJ2-5; D gene unclear. The CDR3 runs to 14 residues. V was cut by 4 bases and J by 11 bases, with 21 bases left in between. CDR1 and CDR2 (germline): SGHRS, YFSETQ. The CDR3 here is CASSTELPPKEQYF. CDR3 sequence (DNA): TGCGCCAGCAGCACGGAACTTCCTCCTAAGGAGCAGTACTTC.

This clonotype showed up just a few times. The V gene is TRBV6-2 or TRBV6-3, the J gene TRBJ1-5; D is uncertain. Per the germline V gene, CDR1 is MNHEY and CDR2 is SVGEGT. The CDR3 spans 18 residues. V gave up 4 bases and J gave up 0 bases, with 19 bases separating them. In DNA, the CDR3 is TGTGCCAGCAGTTTCTCCAGCCTTCTTCCAAATAGCAATCAGCCCCAGCATTTT. It codes for CASSFSSLLPNSNQPQHF.

The V gene is TRBV20-1, the J gene TRBJ2-3; possibly TRBD1 for D (6 bases). V was trimmed by 0 bases and J by 2 bases, leaving 15 bases between them. CDR1 DFQATT and CDR2 SNEGSKA come from the germline V gene (reference sequence). The CDR3 runs 16 residues. The CDR3 loop reads CSARDLGALFTDTQYF. The CDR3, as DNA: TGCAGTGCTAGAGATTTGGGGGCCCTTTTCACAGATACGCAGTATTTT.

V usage is TRBV30 and J usage is TRBJ2-5, with D possibly TRBD2 on 5 matching bases. Trimming cost V 0 bases and J 5 bases, with 10 bases left between them. This CDR3 comprises 13 residues. Looked up from germline, CDR1 is GTSNPN and CDR2 is SVGIG (reference sequence). The CDR3 loop is CAWSVPGDETQYF. For the CDR3, the DNA is TGTGCCTGGAGTGTACCCGGGGATGAGACCCAGTACTTC.

The CDR3: CSATLAGGLSYNEQFF. CDR3 sequence (DNA): TGCAGTGCAACCCTAGCGGGGGGTCTTTCCTACAATGAGCAGTTCTTC. The chain links TRBV20-1 to TRBJ2-1; 11 bases fit TRBD2. This CDR3 comprises 16 residues. J lost 1 base, V lost 6 bases, and 8 bases had no gene match. The V gene's germline CDR1 is DFQATT and CDR2 SNEGSKA (reference sequence).

Only a few counts were recorded for this clonotype. The chain is built from TRBV20-1 and TRBJ1-1; D might be TRBD1 (5 bases). This CDR3 contains 13 residues. Trimming took off 5 bases at V and 1 base at J, with 11 bases between the two ends. Germline V gives CDR1 DFQATT, CDR2 SNEGSKA (reference sequence). The CDR3 DNA follows: TGCAGTGCTTCGGGACGGGAGAACACTGAAGCTTTCTTT. Residues: CSASGRENTEAFF.

This clonotype was seen a few times. V gene TRBV10-3 combines with J gene TRBJ2-3; no clear D. The CDR3 is made up of 12 amino acids. Trimming removed 4 bases from V and 2 bases from J, with 4 bases in between. Germline V lookup: CDR1 ENHRY, CDR2 SYGVKD. The CDR3 region is CAISAFTDTQYF. The DNA of the CDR3 is TGTGCCATCAGTGCGTTCACAGATACGCAGTATTTT.

The table lists this clonotype with a few counts. The genes are TRBV7-2 and TRBJ2-5; possibly TRBD1 or TRBD2 for D (5 bases each). V lost 6 bases and J 2 bases, leaving 25 bases between the germline ends. The CDR3 runs to 18 residues. Per the germline V gene, CDR1 is SGHTA and CDR2 is FQGNSA. The CDR3 DNA reads TGTGCCAGCAGATCTGAGGGACCGACGATCCGCATTCAAGAGACCCAGTACTTC. Residues: CASRSEGPTIRIQETQYF. The full variable domain, its missing parts supplied by reference TRBV7-2 and TRBJ2-5, is GAGVSQSPSNKVTEKGKDVELRCDPISGHTALYWYRQSLGQGLEFLIYFQGNSAPDKSGLPSDRFSAERTGGSVSTLTIQRTQQEDSAVYLCASRSEGPTIRIQETQYFGPGTRLLVL.

The chain joins TRBV4-3 to TRBJ2-3; possible D gene TRBD2, 7 bases. Trimming stripped 3 bases from V and 4 bases from J, with 14 bases between. Germline V lookup: CDR1 LGHNA, CDR2 YSLEER. The CDR3 has 15 amino acids. CDR3 in amino acids: CASSHRGGESDTQYF. The CDR3 nucleotides read TGCGCCAGCAGCCATAGGGGGGGCGAGTCAGATACGCAGTATTTT.

The chain uses TRBV11-2 and TRBJ1-1; D not certain. Germline V gene lookup returns CDR1 SGHAT and CDR2 FQNNGV. V lost 5 bases, J lost 0 bases, and 10 bases lay in between. CDR3 size: 14 residues. The CDR3 nucleotides are TGTGCCAGCAGCCCAATGGATTTGAACACTGAAGCTTTCTTT. Translating gives CASSPMDLNTEAFF. The full variable domain, with the rest looked up from reference TRBV11-2 and TRBJ1-1, is EAGVAQSPRYKIIEKRQSVAFWCNPISGHATLYWYQQILGQGPKLLIQFQNNGVVDDSQLPKDRFSAERLKGVDSTLKIQPAKLEDSAVYLCASSPMDLNTEAFFGQGTRLTVV.

This clonotype occurred a few times. The chain employs TRBV7-7 and TRBJ2-5, with TRBD2 identical over 9 bases. CDR3 size: 16 residues. J lost 2 bases, V lost 3 bases, and 7 bases had no gene match. Germline loops: CDR1 SSHAT, CDR2 FNYEAQ (reference sequence). The CDR3 loop is CASSFRLAGPQETQYF. The CDR3 DNA reads as TGTGCCAGCAGCTTTAGGCTAGCGGGGCCTCAAGAGACCCAGTACTTC.

A few counts support this clonotype. This sequence joins TRBV7-2 and TRBJ1-5; D unresolved. From germline, CDR1 is SGHTA and CDR2 FQGNSA. This CDR3 contains 15 residues. Trimming left V 5 bases short and J 0 bases short, with 11 bases between. The CDR3 nucleotides are TGTGCCAGCAGCGAGGCAGCAAATAGCAATCAGCCCCAGCATTTT. It translates to CASSEAANSNQPQHF.